Below are 20 T cell receptor beta chains sequenced from a single sample in a study of blood T cells in healthy people across ages. A second PCR of about 7 to 12 cycles used a sample-barcoded 5' primer and a J-beta primer mix. TCRdb redid the calling of the 5' RACE reads with MiXCR, one entry per CDR3 protein. The repertoire holds fewer than 2,000,000 distinct CDR3 sequences, with approximately 39% as singletons. Sequences were obtained from blood. All receptors come from a human donor in good health.

The V and J genes are TRBV29-1 and TRBJ1-1, with D maybe TRBD1 (5 bases). This CDR3 spans 13 amino acids. Trimming removed 6 bases from V and 1 base from J, with 12 bases in between. CDR1 and CDR2 (germline): SQVTM, ANQGSEA. CDR3 residues: CSVVGGWNTEAFF. The DNA of the CDR3 is TGCAGCGTGGTGGGGGGTTGGAACACTGAAGCTTTCTTT.

This clonotype occurred a few times. The V gene is TRBV2, the J gene TRBJ1-2; no definite D call. CDR1 is SNHLY, CDR2 FYNNEI, per germline. The CDR3 runs to 15 residues. V was pared by 8 bases and J by 2 bases, with 18 bases between. CDR3 sequence reads: CASAVAAIGNYGYTF. Written as DNA, the CDR3 is TGTGCCAGCGCTGTTGCAGCGATTGGGAACTATGGCTACACCTTC.

The chain joins TRBV3-1 to TRBJ1-1; D call uncertain. Trimming left V 3 bases short and J 4 bases short, with 18 bases between. CDR3 length: 16 residues. Germline CDR1 is LGHDT and CDR2 is YNNKEL (reference sequence). DNA for the CDR3: TGTGCCAGCAGCCAGAGGGCAGGAGCTGATGGCACTGAAGCTTTCTTT. Its protein is CASSQRAGADGTEAFF.

The rearrangement joins TRBV7-8 to TRBJ2-3, with 7 bases matching TRBD2. The junction had 7 bases not matched to a gene; V was cut back by 1 base and J by 0 bases. The germline V gene encodes CDR1 SGHVS and CDR2 FQNEAQ. The CDR3 length is 17 residues. For the CDR3, the DNA is TGTGCCAGCAGCTTAGGGTCTCCTAGCGGTAGCACAGATACGCAGTATTTT. The encoded protein is CASSLGSPSGSTDTQYF. The full variable domain, its missing parts supplied by reference TRBV7-8 and TRBJ2-3, is GAGVSQSPRYKVAKRGQDVALRCDPISGHVSLFWYQQALGQGPEFLTYFQNEAQLDKSGLPSDRFFAERPEGSVSTLKIQRTQQEDSAVYLCASSLGSPSGSTDTQYFGPGTRLTVL.

A few counts support this clonotype. V and J are TRBV2 and TRBJ1-5; possible D gene TRBD1, 5 bases. The V and J ends lost 6 bases and 7 bases respectively, with 16 bases between them. The germline CDR1 and CDR2 sequences are SNHLY and FYNNEI. The CDR3 runs 14 residues. The CDR3 region has the DNA TGTGCCAGCAGCACTTCCGGGGGTTGGCAGCCCCAGCATTTT. It translates to CASSTSGGWQPQHF.

Remarks on this clonotype: This could be a read error, since a much larger clone is one nucleotide away. The chain is built from TRBV29-1 and TRBJ1-2, with 8 nucleotides matching TRBD1. The ends lost 6 bases at V and 5 bases at J; junction bases unmatched: 8. The germline V gene has CDR1 SQVTM and CDR2 ANQGSEA. This CDR3 has 13 amino acids. The DNA of the CDR3 is TGCAGCGTCAGGACAGGGACAAGATATGGCTACACCTTC. Protein: CSVRTGTRYGYTF.

The gene calls are TRBV3-1 and TRBJ2-3, with a possible D match to TRBD2 (5 bases). Germline V gives CDR1 LGHDT, CDR2 YNNKEL (reference sequence). V was shortened by 4 bases and J by 2 bases, with 19 bases between the two germline ends. The CDR3 spans 17 residues. The CDR3 loop is CASSPLAIQYFTDTQYF. The CDR3 DNA reads TGTGCCAGCAGCCCATTAGCGATCCAGTACTTCACAGATACGCAGTATTTT.

The V gene is TRBV9, the J gene TRBJ2-7, with D tentatively TRBD2 (5 bases). The V gene's germline CDR1 is SGDLS and CDR2 YYNGEE. This CDR3 region has 15 residues. V lost 3 bases, J lost 2 bases, and 15 bases lay in between. CDR3 nucleotide sequence: TGTGCCAGCAGCGATCAAGCTACCGGGGCCTACGAGCAGTACTTC. This encodes CASSDQATGAYEQYF.

The chain links TRBV6-2 or TRBV6-3 to TRBJ2-5; D is undetermined. The J call may be in error: the DNA end matches TRBJ2-7 better. The CDR3 sequence is 13 residues long. Germline CDR1 MNHEY, CDR2 SVGEGT. The CDR3 reads CASSYEQLYEQYF. The CDR3, as DNA: TGTGCCAGCAGTTACGAACAGTTATACGAGCAGTACTTC.

The V and J genes are TRBV20-1 and TRBJ2-1; maybe TRBD2 (6 bases). CDR1 and CDR2 (germline): DFQATT, SNEGSKA (reference sequence). The CDR3 is made up of 17 amino acids. V was pared by 5 bases and J by 3 bases, with 23 bases between. The CDR3 loop is CSASQDGNSGIYNEQFF. The CDR3, as DNA: TGCAGTGCTTCTCAAGATGGGAATAGCGGTATCTACAATGAGCAGTTCTTC.

The table lists this clonotype with a few counts. The chain recombines TRBV5-1 with TRBJ1-1; D is uncertain. Looked up from germline, CDR1 is SGHRS and CDR2 is YFSETQ. This CDR3 is built from 15 residues. V dropped 0 bases and J dropped 3 bases, with 12 bases sitting between them. CDR3 loop: CASSLEAVSDTEAFF. CDR3 DNA: TGCGCCAGCAGCTTGGAAGCGGTATCGGACACTGAAGCTTTCTTT. The full variable domain, its missing parts supplied by reference TRBV5-1 and TRBJ1-1, is KAGVTQTPRYLIKTRGQQVTLSCSPISGHRSVSWYQQTPGQGLQFLFEYFSETQRNKGNFPGRFSGRQFSNSRSEMNVSTLELGDSALYLCASSLEAVSDTEAFFGQGTRLTVV.

This clonotype was counted between two and nine times. Written as DNA, the CDR3 is TGTGCCAGCACCCCGACAGGGGGTAACTATGGCTACACCTTC. It encodes CASTPTGGNYGYTF. This rearrangement joins TRBV6-2 or TRBV6-3 to TRBJ1-2; 9 nucleotides line up with TRBD1. J was trimmed by 1 base and V by 7 bases; bases with no gene match: 4. CDR1 and CDR2 from the germline V gene are MNHEY and SVGEGT. This CDR3 has 14 residues.

There are a few counts of this clonotype. This chain uses TRBV11-1 with TRBJ2-7, with D unclear. Trimming left V 1 base short and J 3 bases short, with 7 bases between. This CDR3 region has 13 residues. CDR1 SGHAT and CDR2 FQDESV come from the germline V gene (reference sequence). This chain's CDR3 is CASSLEVVYEQYF. The CDR3 DNA follows: TGTGCCAGCAGCTTAGAGGTCGTCTACGAGCAGTACTTC.

The chain combines TRBV12-3 or TRBV12-4 with TRBJ1-2, with D perhaps TRBD1 (6 bases). The V gene lost 3 bases and the J gene lost 6 bases, with 14 bases spanning the gap. CDR3 length equals 14 residues. CDR3 in amino acids: CASSFRQQGDGYTF. CDR3 nucleotides: TGTGCCAGCAGTTTTCGGCAACAGGGAGATGGCTACACCTTC.

This chain links TRBV12-3 or TRBV12-4 with TRBJ1-6; possible D gene TRBD1, 5 bases. This CDR3 is 15 amino acids long. V lost 1 base and J 11 bases, leaving 15 bases between the germline ends. CDR3 amino acids: CASSLDAQGIAPLHF. The CDR3 DNA follows: TGTGCCAGCAGTTTAGACGCTCAGGGAATCGCACCCCTCCACTTT.

The V and J genes are TRBV29-1 and TRBJ2-1, with 13 bases fitting TRBD2. The germline CDR1 and CDR2 sequences are SQVTM and ANQGSEA. The junction had 6 bases not matched to a gene; V was cut back by 4 bases and J by 9 bases. This CDR3 is 14 amino acids long. The CDR3 coding sequence is TGCAGCGTTGGCGGACTAGCGGGAGTACTTGAGCAGTTCTTC. As protein: CSVGGLAGVLEQFF.

This chain connects TRBV12-3 or TRBV12-4 to TRBJ2-4, with D unclear. The CDR3 contains 11 residues. V was pared by 6 bases and J by 6 bases, with 6 bases between. In DNA form, the CDR3 reads TGTGCCAGCAGCCAGCGAAACATTCAGTACTTC. It yields the protein CASSQRNIQYF.

J is TRBJ2-6 and V is TRBV30; TRBD2 agrees at 11 bases. The germline CDR1 and CDR2 sequences are GTSNPN and SVGIG (reference sequence). CDR3 length: 18 residues. The V and J ends lost 0 bases and 0 bases, in that order; junction bases with no gene match: 4. For the CDR3, the DNA is TGTGCCTGGAGTGTACCTAGCGGGGGGCTCTCTGGGGCCAACGTCCTGACTTTC. It encodes CAWSVPSGGLSGANVLTF.

This clonotype was seen a handful of times. V usage is TRBV7-9 and J usage is TRBJ2-4, with D unresolved. This CDR3 is 12 amino acids long. Germline loops: CDR1 SEHNR, CDR2 FQNEAQ (reference sequence). V lost 3 bases, J lost 7 bases, and 7 bases lay in between. The CDR3 nucleotides read TGTGCCAGCAGCTTCGTAGGCAACATTCAGTACTTC. This gives the protein CASSFVGNIQYF.

V and J are TRBV6-2 or TRBV6-3 and TRBJ2-7, with 12 nucleotides matching TRBD2. Trimming cost V 4 bases and J 0 bases; bases outside gene matches: 4. This CDR3 has 16 amino acids. CDR1 is MNHEY and CDR2 is SVGEGT in the germline V gene. This chain's CDR3 is CASSSRTSGASYEQYF. The CDR3 nucleotides read TGTGCCAGCAGTTCCCGGACTAGCGGGGCCTCCTACGAGCAGTACTTC.